This TCR beta chain was documented in a study of T cells in Graves' hyperthyroidism and ophthalmopathy. This clonotype has ten or more counts. There are 13 residues in the CDR3. Germline trimming cut 5 bases from V and 6 bases from J; bases unmatched to any gene: 7. The source material, RNA transcripts, was used to amplify TCR beta CDR3 regions. When the TCR CDR3 underwent first-round RT-PCR, the HTBI primer set was used. One entry per CDR3 protein, called by TCRdb with MiXCR from the multiplex PCR reads. This table has 600,000 to 700,000 distinct CDR3 sequences, roughly 14% appearing once. Sequenced: blood. The chain recombines TRBV12-3 or TRBV12-4 with TRBJ2-7; 7 bases fit TRBD2. The clonotype comes from a woman in her thirties or forties with Graves' ophthalmopathy. DNA for the CDR3: TGTGCCAGCAGTGAGACTAGCAACTTCGAGCAGTACTTC. Its translation: CASSETSNFEQYF.